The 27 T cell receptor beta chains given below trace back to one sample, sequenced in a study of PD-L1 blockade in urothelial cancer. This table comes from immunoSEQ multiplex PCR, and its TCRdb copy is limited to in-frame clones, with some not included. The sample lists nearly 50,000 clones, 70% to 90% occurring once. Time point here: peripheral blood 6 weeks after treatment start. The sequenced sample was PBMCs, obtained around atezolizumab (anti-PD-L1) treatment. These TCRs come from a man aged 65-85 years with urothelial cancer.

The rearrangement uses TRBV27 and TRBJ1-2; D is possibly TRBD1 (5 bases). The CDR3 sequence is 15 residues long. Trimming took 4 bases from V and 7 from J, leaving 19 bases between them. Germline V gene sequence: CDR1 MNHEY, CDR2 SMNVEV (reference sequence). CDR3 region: CASSSSGVQHSGYTF. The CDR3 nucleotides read TGTGCCAGCAGTTCCTCGGGGGTGCAGCATAGTGGCTACACCTTC.

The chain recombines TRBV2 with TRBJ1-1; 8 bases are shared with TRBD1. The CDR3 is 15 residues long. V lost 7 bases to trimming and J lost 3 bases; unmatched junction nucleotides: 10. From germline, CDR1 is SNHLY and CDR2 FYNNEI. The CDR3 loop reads CASNGQGGLDTEAFF. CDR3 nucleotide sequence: TGTGCCAGCAACGGACAGGGCGGTTTGGACACTGAAGCTTTCTTT.

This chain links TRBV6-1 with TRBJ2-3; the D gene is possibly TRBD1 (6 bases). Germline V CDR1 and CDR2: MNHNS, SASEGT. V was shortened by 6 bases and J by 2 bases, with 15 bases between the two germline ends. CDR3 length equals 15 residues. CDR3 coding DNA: TGTGCCAGCAGGAGACAGGAAGATCCCACAGATACGCAGTATTTT. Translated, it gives CASRRQEDPTDTQYF.

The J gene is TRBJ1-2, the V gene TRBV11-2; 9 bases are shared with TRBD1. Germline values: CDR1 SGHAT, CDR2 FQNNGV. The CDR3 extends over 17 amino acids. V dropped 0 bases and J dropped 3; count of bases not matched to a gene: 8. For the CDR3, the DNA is TGTGCCAGCAGCTTAGATCGAGGGACAGGGATGCACTATGGCTACACCTTC. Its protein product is CASSLDRGTGMHYGYTF.

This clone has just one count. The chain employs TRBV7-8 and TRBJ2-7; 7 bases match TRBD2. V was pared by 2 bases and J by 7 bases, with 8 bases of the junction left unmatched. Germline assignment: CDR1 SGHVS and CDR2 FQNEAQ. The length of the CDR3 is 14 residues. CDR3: CASSLRGGSGEQYF. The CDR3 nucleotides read TGTGCCAGCAGCTTAAGGGGCGGGAGTGGAGAGCAGTACTTC.

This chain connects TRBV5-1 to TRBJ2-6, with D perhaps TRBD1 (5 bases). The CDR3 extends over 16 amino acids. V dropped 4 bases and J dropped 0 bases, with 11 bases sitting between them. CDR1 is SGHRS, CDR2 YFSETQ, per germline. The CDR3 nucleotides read TGCGCCAGCAGCCCCGGACATGCCTCTGGGGCCAACGTCCTGACTTTC. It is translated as CASSPGHASGANVLTF.

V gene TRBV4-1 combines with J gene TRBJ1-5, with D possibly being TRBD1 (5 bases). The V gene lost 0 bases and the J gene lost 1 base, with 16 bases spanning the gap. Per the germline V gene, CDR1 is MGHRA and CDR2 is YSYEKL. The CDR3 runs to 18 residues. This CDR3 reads CASSQDNRQGRSNQPQHF. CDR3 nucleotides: TGCGCCAGCAGCCAAGATAATCGGCAGGGTAGGAGCAATCAGCCCCAGCATTTT.

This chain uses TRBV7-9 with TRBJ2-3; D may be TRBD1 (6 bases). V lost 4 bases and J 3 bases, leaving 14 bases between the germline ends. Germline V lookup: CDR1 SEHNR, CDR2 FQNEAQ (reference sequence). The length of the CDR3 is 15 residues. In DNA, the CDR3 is TGTGCCAGCAGCTCTTACAGGGTTGGGACAGATACGCAGTATTTT. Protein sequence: CASSSYRVGTDTQYF.

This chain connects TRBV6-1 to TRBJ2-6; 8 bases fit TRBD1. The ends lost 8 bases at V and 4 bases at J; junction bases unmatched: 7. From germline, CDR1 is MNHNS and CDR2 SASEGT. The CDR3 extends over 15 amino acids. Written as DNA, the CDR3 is TGTGCCAGCGCTGCCAGGGGGCAAGGGGCCAACGTCCTGACTTTC. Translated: CASAARGQGANVLTF.

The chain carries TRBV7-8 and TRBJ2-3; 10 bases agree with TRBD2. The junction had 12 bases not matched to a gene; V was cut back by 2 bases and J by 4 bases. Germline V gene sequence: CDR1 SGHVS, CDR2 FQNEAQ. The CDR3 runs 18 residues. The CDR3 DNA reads TGTGCCAGCAGCTTATTTAGCGGGAGGACAAGTGGCGCAGATACGCAGTATTTT. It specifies CASSLFSGRTSGADTQYF.

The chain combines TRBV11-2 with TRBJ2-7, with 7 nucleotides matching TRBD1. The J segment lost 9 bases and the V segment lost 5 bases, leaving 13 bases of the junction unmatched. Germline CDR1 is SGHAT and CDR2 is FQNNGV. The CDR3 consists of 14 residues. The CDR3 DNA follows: TGTGCCAGCAGCCCGACCAACAGGGGAACGGCGCAGTACTTC. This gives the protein CASSPTNRGTAQYF.

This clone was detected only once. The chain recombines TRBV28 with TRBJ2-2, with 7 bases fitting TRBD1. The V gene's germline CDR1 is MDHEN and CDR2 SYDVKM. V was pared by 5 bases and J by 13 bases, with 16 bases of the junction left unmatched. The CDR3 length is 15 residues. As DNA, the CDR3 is TGTGCCAGCAGTACCATACAGGGGCCAAAGGTATTGCTGTTTTTT. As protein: CASSTIQGPKVLLFF.

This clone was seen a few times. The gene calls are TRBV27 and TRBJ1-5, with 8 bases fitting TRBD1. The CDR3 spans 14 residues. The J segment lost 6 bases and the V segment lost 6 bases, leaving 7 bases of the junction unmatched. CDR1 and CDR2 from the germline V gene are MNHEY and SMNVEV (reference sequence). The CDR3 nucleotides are TGTGCCAGCAGACCTCAGGGGGCAGGTCAGCCCCAGCATTTT. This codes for CASRPQGAGQPQHF.

CDR3 sequence reads: CATRQGPYEQYF. As DNA, the CDR3 is TGTGCCACGAGACAGGGACCCTACGAGCAGTACTTC. This chain uses TRBV19 with TRBJ2-7, with 7 positions matching TRBD1. The germline V gene encodes CDR1 LNHDA and CDR2 SQIVND (reference sequence). V lost 10 bases to trimming and J lost 2 bases; unmatched junction nucleotides: 5. The CDR3 is 12 amino acids.

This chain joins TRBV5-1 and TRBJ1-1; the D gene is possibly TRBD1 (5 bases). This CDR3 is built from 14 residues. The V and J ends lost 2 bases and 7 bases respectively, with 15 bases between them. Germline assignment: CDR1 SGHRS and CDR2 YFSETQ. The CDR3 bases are TGCGCCAGCAGCTTATCAACAGGCACTTATGAAGCTTTCTTT. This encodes CASSLSTGTYEAFF.

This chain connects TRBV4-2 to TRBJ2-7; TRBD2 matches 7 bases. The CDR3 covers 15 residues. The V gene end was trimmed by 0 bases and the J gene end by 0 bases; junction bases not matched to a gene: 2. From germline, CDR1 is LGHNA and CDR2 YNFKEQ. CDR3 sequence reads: CASSQDGGSSYEQYF. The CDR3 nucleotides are TGTGCCAGCAGCCAAGATGGCGGGAGCTCCTACGAGCAGTACTTC.

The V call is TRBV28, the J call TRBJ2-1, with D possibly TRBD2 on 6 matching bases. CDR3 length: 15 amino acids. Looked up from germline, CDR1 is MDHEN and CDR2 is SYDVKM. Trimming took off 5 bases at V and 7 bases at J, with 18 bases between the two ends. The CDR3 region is CASSHDSGGKNEQFF. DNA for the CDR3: TGTGCCAGCAGTCACGATAGCGGCGGGAAGAATGAGCAGTTCTTC.

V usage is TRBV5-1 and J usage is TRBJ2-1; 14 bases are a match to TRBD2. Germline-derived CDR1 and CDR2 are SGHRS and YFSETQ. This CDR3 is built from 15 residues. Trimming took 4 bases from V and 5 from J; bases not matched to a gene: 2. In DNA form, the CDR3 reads TGCGCCAGCAGCCTGGGACTAGCGGGAGACAATGAGCAGTTCTTC. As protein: CASSLGLAGDNEQFF.

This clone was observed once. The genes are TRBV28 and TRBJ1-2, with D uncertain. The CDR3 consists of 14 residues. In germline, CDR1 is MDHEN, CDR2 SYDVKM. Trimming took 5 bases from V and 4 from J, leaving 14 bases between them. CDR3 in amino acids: CASSGVTRAYGYTF. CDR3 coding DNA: TGTGCCAGCAGTGGCGTGACACGAGCCTATGGCTACACCTTC.

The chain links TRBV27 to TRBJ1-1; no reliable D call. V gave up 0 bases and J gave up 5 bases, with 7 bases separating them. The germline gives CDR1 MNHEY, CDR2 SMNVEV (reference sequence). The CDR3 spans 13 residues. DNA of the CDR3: TGTGCCAGCAGTTTATCGTGGGAGACTGAAGCTTTCTTT. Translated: CASSLSWETEAFF.

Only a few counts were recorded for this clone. CDR3 protein: CASSLAAVGSGSYEQYF. The CDR3 nucleotides read TGCGCCAGCAGCTTGGCGGCCGTGGGTAGCGGGAGCTACGAGCAGTACTTC. The rearrangement links TRBV5-1 to TRBJ2-7; TRBD2 agrees at 9 bases. The trim removed 0 bases at V and 3 bases at J, leaving 10 bases unmatched. The CDR3 spans 17 residues. CDR1 is SGHRS and CDR2 is YFSETQ in the germline V gene.

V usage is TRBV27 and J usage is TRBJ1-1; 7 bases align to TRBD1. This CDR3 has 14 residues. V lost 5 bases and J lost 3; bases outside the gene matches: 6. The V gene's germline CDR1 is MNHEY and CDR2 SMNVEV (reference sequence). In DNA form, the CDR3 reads TGTGCCAGCAGTCCTGACAGGGAGTACACTGAAGCTTTCTTT. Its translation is CASSPDREYTEAFF.

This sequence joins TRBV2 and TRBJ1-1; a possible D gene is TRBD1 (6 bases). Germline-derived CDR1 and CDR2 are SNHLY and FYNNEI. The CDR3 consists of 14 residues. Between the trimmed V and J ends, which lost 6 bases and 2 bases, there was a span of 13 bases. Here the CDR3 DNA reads TGTGCCAGCAGGCCCCGGGGGGCAAACACTGAAGCTTTCTTT. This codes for CASRPRGANTEAFF. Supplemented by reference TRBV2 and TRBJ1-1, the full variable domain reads EPEVTQTPSHQVTQMGQEVILRCVPISNHLYFYWYRQILGQKVEFLVSFYNNEISEKSEIFDDQFSVERPDGSNFTLKIRSTKLEDSAMYFCASRPRGANTEAFFGQGTRLTVV.

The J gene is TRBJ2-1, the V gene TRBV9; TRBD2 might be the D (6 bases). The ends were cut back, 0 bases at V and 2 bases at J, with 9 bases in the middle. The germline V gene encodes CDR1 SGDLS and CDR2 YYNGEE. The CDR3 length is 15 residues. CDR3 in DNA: TGTGCCAGCAGCGTAGGTATAGCGGCCTACAATGAGCAGTTCTTC. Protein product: CASSVGIAAYNEQFF.

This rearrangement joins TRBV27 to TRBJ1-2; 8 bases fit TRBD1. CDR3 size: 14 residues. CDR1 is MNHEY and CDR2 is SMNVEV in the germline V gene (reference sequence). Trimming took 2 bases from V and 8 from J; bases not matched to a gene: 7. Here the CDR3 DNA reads TGTGCCAGCAGTTTAATCGGACAGGGACCCGGCTACACCTTC. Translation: CASSLIGQGPGYTF.

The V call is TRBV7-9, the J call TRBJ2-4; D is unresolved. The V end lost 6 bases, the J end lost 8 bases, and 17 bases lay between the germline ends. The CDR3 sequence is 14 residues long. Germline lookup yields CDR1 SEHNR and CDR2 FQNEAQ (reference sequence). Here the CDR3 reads CASSFGSRLDIQYF. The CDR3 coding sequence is TGTGCCAGCAGTTTCGGGTCTCGCTTGGACATTCAGTACTTC.

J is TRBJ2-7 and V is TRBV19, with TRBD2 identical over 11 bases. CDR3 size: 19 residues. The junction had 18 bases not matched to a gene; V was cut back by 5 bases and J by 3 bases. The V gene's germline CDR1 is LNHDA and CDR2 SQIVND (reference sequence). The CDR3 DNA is TGTGCCAGTAGTCCCCGCCAGGGGATAGCGGGAGGGCGGAGCTACGAGCAGTACTTC. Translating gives CASSPRQGIAGGRSYEQYF.